Sequencing of this TCR beta chain was carried out in a study of shared clonotypes between healthy human individuals. The V end lost 6 bases, the J end lost 6 bases, and 17 bases lay between the germline ends. This CDR3 is 15 amino acids long. Per germline, CDR1 MDHEN and CDR2 SYDVKM. Assay used: immunoSEQ multiplex PCR; TCRdb lists only in-frame clones, some missing. The sample has fewer than 850,000 clones, roughly 88% seen once. The source material was memory CD8+ T cells from PBMCs. The sample's subset: CD45RO+ cells pooled with CCR7-negative TemRA cells. The chain joins TRBV28 to TRBJ1-4, with D maybe TRBD1 (5 bases). This TCR derives from a man aged 18-30 years in good health. Some clones in this sample may be carry-over from other donors' samples. CDR3 residues: CASSTPGLTDEKLFF. In nucleotides, the CDR3 is TGTGCCAGCAGCACCCCAGGGTTGACGGATGAAAAACTGTTTTTT.